Here is one T cell receptor beta chain with its context. Its matching antigen is unknown. This sample is part of a study of OX40 agonist ivuxolimab in advanced cancers. About the research overall: In this trial design, patients received ivuxolimab intravenously at 0.01 to 10 mg/kg every 2 weeks. Partial response was recorded in three patients: one hepatocellular carcinoma and two cutaneous melanoma cases. Study-level points and caveats: Among T cells, CD8+ cells averaged more expanded clones than CD4+ cells.

Profiled with immunoSEQ multiplex PCR; TCRdb holds only in-frame clones, not every one. The repertoire includes about 70,000 clones, approximately 92% of them detected once, and 4% to 5% sits in the top ten. V was pared by 2 bases and J by 1 base, with 11 bases between. The germline V gene encodes CDR1 SGHTA and CDR2 FQGNSA. The CDR3 sequence is 15 residues long. This chain links TRBV7-2 with TRBJ2-5; D is tentatively TRBD1 or TRBD2 (5 bases each). The receptor was isolated from an adult with an advanced solid tumor such as melanoma, head and neck, liver or kidney cancer. The sequenced sample was CD4+ or CD8+ T cells sorted from blood, obtained in a trial of the OX40 agonist ivuxolimab. CDR3 in amino acids: CASSLIPGPQETQYF. In nucleotides, the CDR3 is TGTGCCAGCAGCTTAATACCGGGGCCCCAAGAGACCCAGTACTTC.